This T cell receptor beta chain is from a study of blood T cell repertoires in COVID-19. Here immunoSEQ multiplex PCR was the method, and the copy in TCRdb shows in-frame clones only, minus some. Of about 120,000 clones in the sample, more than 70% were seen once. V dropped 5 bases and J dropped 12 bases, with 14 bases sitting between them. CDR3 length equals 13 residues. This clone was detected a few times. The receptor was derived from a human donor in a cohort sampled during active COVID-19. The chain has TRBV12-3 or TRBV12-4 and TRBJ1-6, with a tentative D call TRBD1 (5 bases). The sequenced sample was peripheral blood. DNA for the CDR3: TGTGCCAGCAGTCAAACTCAAGGACAACCCCTCCACTTT. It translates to CASSQTQGQPLHF.